These 27 T cell receptor beta chains share one sample of origin, sequenced in a study of blood T cells in healthy people across ages. Primed by a sample-barcoded 5' primer and a J-beta primer mix, a second PCR proceeded for about 6 to 12 cycles. TCRdb analysed the 5' RACE reads with MiXCR anew, one entry per CDR3 protein. The data show roughly 830,000 distinct CDR3 sequences, around 62% seen once. Sequencing was carried out using blood. All receptors derive from a man aged 25 to 40 in good health.

The chain combines TRBV4-3 with TRBJ2-1, with no clear D. CDR1 is LGHNA and CDR2 is YSLEER in the germline V gene. The length of the CDR3 is 14 residues. Trimming left V 2 bases short and J 5 bases short, with 10 bases between. The CDR3 sequence is CASSQFERDNEQFF. The CDR3 bases are TGCGCCAGCAGCCAATTCGAACGCGACAATGAGCAGTTCTTC.

J is TRBJ2-7 and V is TRBV3-1; D is ambiguous. Germline V gives CDR1 LGHDT, CDR2 YNNKEL (reference sequence). V lost 4 bases, J lost 5 bases, and 15 bases lay in between. This CDR3 region has 14 residues. CDR3 nucleotide sequence: TGTGCCAGCAGCCCCGTTATCGCCTTAGACGAGCAGTACTTC. Translating gives CASSPVIALDEQYF.

The chain couples TRBV5-1 to TRBJ2-1; D is possibly TRBD1 (6 bases). Between the trimmed V and J ends, which lost 2 bases and 10 bases, there was a span of 16 bases. Germline V gene data show CDR1 as SGHRS and CDR2 as YFSETQ. This CDR3 has 14 amino acids. CDR3 sequence reads: CASSFRQEVNEQFF. CDR3 DNA: TGCGCCAGCAGCTTCCGACAGGAGGTCAACGAGCAGTTCTTC.

The rearrangement uses TRBV20-1 and TRBJ2-7, with TRBD1 identical over 11 bases. J lost 5 bases, V lost 6 bases, and 9 bases had no gene match. Germline lookup yields CDR1 DFQATT and CDR2 SNEGSKA (reference sequence). The length of the CDR3 is 14 residues. This CDR3 reads CSAYTGGQGDEQYF. The CDR3 bases are TGCAGTGCGTATACCGGGGGACAGGGGGACGAGCAGTACTTC.

This clonotype was seen a handful of times. The gene calls are TRBV12-3 or TRBV12-4 and TRBJ2-2; D gene uncertain. The CDR3 covers 12 residues. The V gene lost 1 base and the J gene lost 6 bases, with 3 bases spanning the gap. The DNA of the CDR3 is TGTGCCAGCAGTTTAGATCCCGGGGAGCTGTTTTTT. The encoded protein is CASSLDPGELFF.

The chain combines TRBV25-1 with TRBJ2-1; D remains ambiguous. The ends were cut back, 0 bases at V and 9 bases at J, with 6 bases in the middle. Germline CDR1 is MGHDK and CDR2 is SYGVNS. This CDR3 spans 12 amino acids. The CDR3 loop is CASSEYVFEQFF. Written as DNA, the CDR3 is TGTGCCAGCAGTGAATATGTGTTTGAGCAGTTCTTC.

The genes are TRBV29-1 and TRBJ2-7, with TRBD2 identical over 9 bases. Germline values: CDR1 SQVTM, CDR2 ANQGSEA. After removal of 8 bases from V and 7 bases from J, the junction contained 15 bases not matched to a gene. CDR3 size: 14 residues. CDR3 nucleotides: TGCAGCTCCGCCCCGAGCGGGGGGAACAATGAGCAGTACTTC. This sequence encodes CSSAPSGGNNEQYF.

The table lists this clonotype with a count of one. The chain is built from TRBV20-1 and TRBJ2-5; TRBD2 aligns across 8 bases. The J call is in doubt because the DNA end fits TRBJ2-1 better. This CDR3 contains 15 residues. The germline gives CDR1 DFQATT, CDR2 SNEGSKA (reference sequence). CDR3 sequence (DNA): TGCAGTGCGCAAACAAGCGGGGGACCCCAAGAGACCCAGTTCTTC. Translation: CSAQTSGGPQETQFF.

The chain joins TRBV28 to TRBJ2-3; D might be TRBD1 or TRBD2, each matching 5 bases. Trimming took off 5 bases at V and 6 bases at J, with 18 bases between the two ends. Looked up from germline, CDR1 is MDHEN and CDR2 is SYDVKM. This CDR3 spans 15 amino acids. CDR3 DNA: TGTGCCAGCAGTCTAACCGGGACCCAAAGGGATACGCAGTATTTT. Amino acid sequence: CASSLTGTQRDTQYF. Full variable domain (outside the CDR3, taken from reference TRBV28 and TRBJ2-3): DVKVTQSSRYLVKRTGEKVFLECVQDMDHENMFWYRQDPGLGLRLIYFSYDVKMKEKGDIPEGYSVSREKKERFSLILESASTNQTSMYLCASSLTGTQRDTQYFGPGTRLTVL.

The V gene is TRBV4-2, the J gene TRBJ2-3; a possible D gene is TRBD1 (5 bases). V was pared by 1 base and J by 6 bases, with 5 bases between. CDR3 length equals 12 residues. Germline V gene sequence: CDR1 LGHNA, CDR2 YNFKEQ. The CDR3: CASSQGQDTQYF. As DNA, the CDR3 is TGTGCCAGCAGCCAAGGACAGGATACGCAGTATTTT.

The V gene is TRBV7-2, the J gene TRBJ2-2; D call uncertain. The CDR3 totals 16 residues. V gave up 0 bases and J gave up 2 bases, with 10 bases separating them. Germline CDR1 and CDR2: SGHTA and FQGNSA. CDR3 in amino acids: CASSLARPSNTGELFF. CDR3 coding DNA: TGTGCCAGCAGCTTAGCGAGACCTTCAAACACCGGGGAGCTGTTTTTT. The variable domain in full, with the rest retrieved from reference TRBV7-2 and TRBJ2-2, is GAGVSQSPSNKVTEKGKDVELRCDPISGHTALYWYRQSLGQGLEFLIYFQGNSAPDKSGLPSDRFSAERTGGSVSTLTIQRTQQEDSAVYLCASSLARPSNTGELFFGEGSRLTVL.

The chain has TRBV27 and TRBJ2-5, with 10 bases aligning to TRBD2. CDR3 length: 17 residues. The trim removed 5 bases at V and 4 bases at J, leaving 13 bases unmatched. Germline lookup yields CDR1 MNHEY and CDR2 SMNVEV (reference sequence). The CDR3: CASSLLAGAYLPETQYF. DNA for the CDR3: TGTGCCAGCAGTCTCCTAGCGGGAGCTTACTTGCCAGAGACCCAGTACTTC.

The chain employs TRBV4-2 and TRBJ2-7; tentative D call: TRBD1 (6 bases). CDR3 length: 14 residues. Trimming pared 0 bases from V and 2 bases from J, leaving 8 bases between. The germline V gene encodes CDR1 LGHNA and CDR2 YNFKEQ. CDR3 DNA sequence: TGTGCCAGCAGCCAAGATAACAGGGCCTACGAGCAGTACTTC. Its protein product is CASSQDNRAYEQYF.

This clonotype was counted a few times. The chain recombines TRBV9 with TRBJ2-1; D may be TRBD2 (5 bases). The CDR3 consists of 11 residues. CDR1 and CDR2 from the germline V gene are SGDLS and YYNGEE. The V and J ends lost 5 bases and 7 bases respectively, with 7 bases between them. CDR3: CASSEGNEQFF. The CDR3 nucleotides are TGTGCCAGCAGTGAGGGTAATGAGCAGTTCTTC.

Comment on this clonotype: The junction shows a germline mismatch at one end, possibly a read error. V usage is TRBV7-3 and J usage is TRBJ2-7; perhaps D is TRBD1 or TRBD2 (5 bases each). CDR1 and CDR2 from the germline V gene are SGHTA and FQGTGA. The CDR3 totals 13 residues. The CDR3 sequence is CTSSLGEKYEQYF. Here the CDR3 DNA reads TGTACCAGCAGCCTGGGGGAAAAATACGAGCAGTACTTC.

V usage is TRBV20-1 and J usage is TRBJ1-1; D is perhaps TRBD1 (5 bases). This CDR3 is built from 13 residues. Looked up from germline, CDR1 is DFQATT and CDR2 is SNEGSKA (reference sequence). Between the trimmed V and J ends, which lost 0 bases and 4 bases, there was a span of 9 bases. In nucleotides, the CDR3 is TGCAGTGCTAGAGAAGGGGTTGGCACTGAAGCTTTCTTT. The encoded protein is CSAREGVGTEAFF.

Concerning this clonotype itself: At one end the junction does not follow the germline gene, possibly because of a read error. The rearrangement uses TRBV4-3 and TRBJ1-2, with no clear D. In germline, CDR1 is LGHNA, CDR2 YSLEER. The length of the CDR3 is 13 residues. The CDR3 spells CPSSQGGFRGYTF. CDR3 bases: TGCCCCAGCAGCCAAGGTGGCTTTCGTGGCTACACCTTC.

This clonotype was detected once. The V call is TRBV12-3 or TRBV12-4, the J call TRBJ2-6; D unclear. This CDR3 has 14 amino acids. With 3 bases removed from V and 1 base from J, the gap between germline ends came to 4 bases. The CDR3 DNA is TGTGCCAGCAGTTTCTGGTCTGGGGCCAACGTCCTGACTTTC. This codes for CASSFWSGANVLTF.

The gene calls are TRBV7-9 and TRBJ1-2; 12 positions agree with TRBD1. Trimming took 4 bases from V and 4 from J; bases not matched to a gene: 7. The CDR3 has 16 amino acids. CDR1 and CDR2 from the germline V gene are SEHNR and FQNEAQ (reference sequence). The CDR3 loop reads CASSYPMGQGAYGYTF. Here the CDR3 DNA reads TGTGCCAGCAGCTACCCTATGGGACAGGGGGCCTATGGCTACACCTTC.

The V call is TRBV12-3 or TRBV12-4, the J call TRBJ2-5, with D unresolved. The DNA end is more similar to TRBJ2-7, so the J call may be wrong. The CDR3 has 12 residues. The CDR3 nucleotides read TGTGCCAGCAGTTCCAACAATCTCGAGCAGTACTTC. It yields the protein CASSSNNLEQYF.

This clonotype came up a few times. In DNA, the CDR3 is TGTGCCAGCAGTTTAGGACAGGCCGCCTACAATGAGCAGTTCTTC. The encoded protein is CASSLGQAAYNEQFF. The V gene is TRBV28, the J gene TRBJ2-1; 7 nucleotides agree with TRBD1. Germline-derived CDR1 and CDR2 are MDHEN and SYDVKM. The CDR3 is 15 residues long. V dropped 2 bases and J dropped 2; count of bases not matched to a gene: 3.

The chain uses TRBV12-3 or TRBV12-4 and TRBJ2-1; TRBD2 aligns across 8 bases. The CDR3 has 15 amino acids. With 2 bases clipped from V and 4 bases from J, the junction kept 4 bases outside the gene matches. The CDR3 bases are TGTGCCAGCAGTTTAAAGCGGGGGTTGTACAATGAGCAGTTCTTC. Translation gives CASSLKRGLYNEQFF.

This chain joins TRBV4-3 and TRBJ2-1, with 8 bases that match TRBD1. Per germline, CDR1 LGHNA and CDR2 YSLEER. V shed 4 bases and J 4 bases; nucleotides not matched to a gene: 6. This CDR3 is built from 15 residues. The CDR3 region has the DNA TGCGCCAGCAGCCGCGGGACAGGAAGGTACAATGAGCAGTTCTTC. It codes for CASSRGTGRYNEQFF.

The V call is TRBV6-5, the J call TRBJ2-1; TRBD2 aligns across 11 bases. The CDR3 runs 13 residues. CDR1 and CDR2 (germline): MNHEY, SVGAGI. Trimming at V came to 6 bases and at J to 6 bases, leaving 1 base not matched to a gene. The CDR3 reads CASRGTSGNEQFF. CDR3 sequence (DNA): TGTGCCAGCAGGGGGACTAGCGGCAATGAGCAGTTCTTC.

The V and J genes are TRBV6-2 or TRBV6-3 and TRBJ2-3, with 11 positions matching TRBD2. The germline V gene has CDR1 MNHEY and CDR2 SVGEGT. The CDR3 sequence is 18 residues long. The V segment lost 4 bases and the J segment 0 bases; nucleotides outside the gene matches: 9. CDR3 loop: CASSSPLAGGTSTDTQYF. Here the CDR3 DNA reads TGTGCCAGCAGTTCTCCCCTAGCGGGGGGCACCAGCACAGATACGCAGTATTTT.

This chain joins TRBV7-6 and TRBJ2-2; 13 nucleotides align to TRBD2. The CDR3 has 15 residues. V gave up 5 bases and J gave up 5 bases; unmatched junction bases: 2. The germline gives CDR1 SGHVS, CDR2 FNYEAQ. In DNA form, the CDR3 reads TGTGCCAGCAGCCGGACTAGCGGGGGAACCGGGGAGCTGTTTTTT. Translation gives CASSRTSGGTGELFF.

The rearrangement uses TRBV5-1 and TRBJ2-7; D is possibly TRBD2 (5 bases). CDR3 length equals 13 residues. Trimming left V 4 bases short and J 3 bases short, with 11 bases between. CDR1 and CDR2 from the germline V gene are SGHRS and YFSETQ. In nucleotides, the CDR3 is TGCGCCAGCAGCACGGCAGCGGTCTACGAGCAGTACTTC. Encoded protein: CASSTAAVYEQYF. Complete variable domain (other parts from reference TRBV5-1 and TRBJ2-7): KAGVTQTPRYLIKTRGQQVTLSCSPISGHRSVSWYQQTPGQGLQFLFEYFSETQRNKGNFPGRFSGRQFSNSRSEMNVSTLELGDSALYLCASSTAAVYEQYFGPGTRLTVT.